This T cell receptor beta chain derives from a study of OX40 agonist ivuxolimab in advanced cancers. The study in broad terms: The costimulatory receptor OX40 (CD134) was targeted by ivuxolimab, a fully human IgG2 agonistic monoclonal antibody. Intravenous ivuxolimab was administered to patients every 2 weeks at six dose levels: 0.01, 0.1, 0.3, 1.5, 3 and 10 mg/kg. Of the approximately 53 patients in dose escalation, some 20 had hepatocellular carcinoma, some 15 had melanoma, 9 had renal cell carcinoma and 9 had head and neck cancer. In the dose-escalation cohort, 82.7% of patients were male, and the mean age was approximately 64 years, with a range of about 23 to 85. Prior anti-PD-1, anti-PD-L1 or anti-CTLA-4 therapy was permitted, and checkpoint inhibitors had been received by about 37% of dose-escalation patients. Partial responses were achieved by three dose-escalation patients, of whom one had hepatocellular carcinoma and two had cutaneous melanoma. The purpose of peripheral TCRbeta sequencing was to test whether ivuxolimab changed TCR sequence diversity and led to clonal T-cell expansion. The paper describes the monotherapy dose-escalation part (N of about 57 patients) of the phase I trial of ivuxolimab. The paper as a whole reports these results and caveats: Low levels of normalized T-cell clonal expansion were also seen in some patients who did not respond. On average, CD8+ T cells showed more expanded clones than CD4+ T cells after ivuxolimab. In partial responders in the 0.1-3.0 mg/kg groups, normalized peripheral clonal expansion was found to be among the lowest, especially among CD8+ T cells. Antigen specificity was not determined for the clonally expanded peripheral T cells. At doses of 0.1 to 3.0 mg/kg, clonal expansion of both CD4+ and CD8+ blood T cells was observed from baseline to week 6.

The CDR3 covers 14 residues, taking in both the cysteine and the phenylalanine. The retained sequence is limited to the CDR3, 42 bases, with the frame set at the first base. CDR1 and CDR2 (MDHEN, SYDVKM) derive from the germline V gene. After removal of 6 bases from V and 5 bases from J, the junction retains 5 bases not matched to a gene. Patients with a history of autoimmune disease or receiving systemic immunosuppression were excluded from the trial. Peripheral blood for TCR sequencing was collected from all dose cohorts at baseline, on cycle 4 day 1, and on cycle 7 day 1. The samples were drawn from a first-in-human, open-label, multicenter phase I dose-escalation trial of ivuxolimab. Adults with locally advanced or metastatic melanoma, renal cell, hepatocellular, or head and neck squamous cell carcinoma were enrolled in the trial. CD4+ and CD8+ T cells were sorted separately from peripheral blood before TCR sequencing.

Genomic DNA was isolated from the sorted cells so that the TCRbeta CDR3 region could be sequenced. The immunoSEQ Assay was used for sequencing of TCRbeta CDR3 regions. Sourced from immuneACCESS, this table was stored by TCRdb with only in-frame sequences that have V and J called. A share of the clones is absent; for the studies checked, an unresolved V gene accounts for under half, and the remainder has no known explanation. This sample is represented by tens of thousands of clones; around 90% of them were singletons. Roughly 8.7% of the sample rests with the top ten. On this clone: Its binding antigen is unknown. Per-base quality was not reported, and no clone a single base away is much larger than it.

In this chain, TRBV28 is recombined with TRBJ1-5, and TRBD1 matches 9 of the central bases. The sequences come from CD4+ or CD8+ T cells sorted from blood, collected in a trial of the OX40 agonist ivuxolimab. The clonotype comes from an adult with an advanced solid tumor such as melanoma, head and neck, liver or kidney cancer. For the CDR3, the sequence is CASSRTGDDQPQHF. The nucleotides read TGTGCCAGCAGCCGGACAGGGGACGATCAGCCCCAGCATTTT.